Presented here are 21 T cell receptor beta chains from one specimen sequenced in a study of cytomegalovirus exposure and HLA in healthy donors. Primers: 60 Vbeta forward and 13 Jbeta reverse. Produced via immunoSEQ multiplex PCR; TCRdb's table is partial and in-frame only. This sample yields roughly 200,000 clones, of which approximately 82% are seen a single time; 0.58% belongs to the top ten. Input material: PBMCs. Receptor source: a woman in her forties in good health and CMV-seronegative.

In this sample, this clone turned up a few times. The chain employs TRBV4-1 and TRBJ1-6; D is perhaps TRBD1 (5 bases). CDR3 length: 18 amino acids. Trimming left V 4 bases short and J 7 bases short, with 23 bases between. CDR1 is MGHRA, CDR2 YSYEKL, per germline. For the CDR3, the DNA is TGCGCCAGCAGCCCCGGGACGGAACTTATGCGGGAGAATTCACCCCTCCACTTT. Protein product: CASSPGTELMRENSPLHF.

J is TRBJ2-1 and V is TRBV5-1, with D perhaps matching TRBD1 (6 bases). This CDR3 is built from 16 residues. The germline V and J ends were trimmed by 4 bases and 3 bases, with 17 bases remaining between them. Per germline, CDR1 SGHRS and CDR2 YFSETQ. The CDR3 loop reads CASSAIGTKLYNEQFF. The DNA of the CDR3 is TGCGCCAGCAGCGCAATCGGGACAAAGCTCTACAATGAGCAGTTCTTC. Full variable domain (rest looked up from reference TRBV5-1 and TRBJ2-1): KAGVTQTPRYLIKTRGQQVTLSCSPISGHRSVSWYQQTPGQGLQFLFEYFSETQRNKGNFPGRFSGRQFSNSRSEMNVSTLELGDSALYLCASSAIGTKLYNEQFFGPGTRLTVL.

The rearrangement links TRBV30 to TRBJ1-4; 7 bases are a match to TRBD1. This CDR3 has 13 residues. V was clipped by 0 bases and J by 6 bases; unmatched bases: 1. CDR1 is GTSNPN, CDR2 SVGIG, per germline (reference sequence). The CDR3 spells CAWSVTGDEKLFF. The CDR3 region has the DNA TGTGCCTGGAGTGTTACAGGGGATGAAAAACTGTTTTTT. The entire variable domain, with the rest obtained from reference TRBV30 and TRBJ1-4, is as follows: SQTIHQWPATLVQPVGSPLSLECTVEGTSNPNLYWYRQAAGRGLQLLFYSVGIGQISSEVPQNLSASRPQDRQFILSSKKLLLSDSGFYLCAWSVTGDEKLFFGSGTQLSVL.

The genes are TRBV7-3 and TRBJ2-3; 16 bases map to TRBD2. The CDR3 runs 14 residues. The trim removed 8 bases at V and 4 bases at J, leaving 0 bases unmatched. Per germline, CDR1 SGHTA and CDR2 FQGTGA. CDR3 coding DNA: TGTGCCAGCGGGACTAGCGGGGGGGCAGATACGCAGTATTTT. Amino acids: CASGTSGGADTQYF. The variable domain in full, with the rest retrieved from reference TRBV7-3 and TRBJ2-3, is GAGVSQTPSNKVTEKGKYVELRCDPISGHTALYWYRQSLGQGPEFLIYFQGTGAADDSGLPNDRFFAVRPEGSVSTLKIQRTERGDSAVYLCASGTSGGADTQYFGPGTRLTVL.

The sample holds a few counts of this clone. The chain links TRBV5-8 to TRBJ2-3, with D unresolved. This CDR3 has 12 residues. The germline CDR1 and CDR2 sequences are SGHTS and YDEGEE. Trimming shortened V by 0 bases and J by 5 bases, and 4 bases separated the two germline ends. The CDR3 sequence is CASSLVVDTQYF. The DNA for the CDR3 is TGTGCCAGCAGCTTGGTAGTAGATACGCAGTATTTT.

The chain has TRBV30 and TRBJ1-4; TRBD1 aligns across 7 bases. This CDR3 is built from 12 residues. Looked up from germline, CDR1 is GTSNPN and CDR2 is SVGIG (reference sequence). V trimming: 5 bases; J trimming: 12 bases; junction bases outside the gene matches: 9. The chain's CDR3 is CAWGGGGAELFF. The CDR3 bases are TGTGCCTGGGGCGGAGGGGGCGCGGAACTGTTTTTT.

The V gene is TRBV5-1, the J gene TRBJ1-2, with 7 nucleotides matching TRBD1. The germline V gene encodes CDR1 SGHRS and CDR2 YFSETQ. The CDR3 length is 15 residues. With V trimmed by 4 bases and J by 7 bases, 13 bases remained unmatched. CDR3 in amino acids: CASSPRQGHPGGYTF. The DNA for the CDR3 is TGCGCCAGCAGCCCTAGACAGGGTCACCCGGGTGGCTACACCTTC.

The CDR3, as DNA: TGTGCCAGCAGCTTACGCGGCTCTAACACTGAAGCTTTCTTT. It codes for CASSLRGSNTEAFF. The gene calls are TRBV7-8 and TRBJ1-1, with unresolved D. Trimming removed 2 bases from V and 2 bases from J, with 9 bases in between. CDR3 size: 14 residues. Germline CDR1 is SGHVS and CDR2 is FQNEAQ.

A few counts support this clone. CDR3 sequence (DNA): TGTGCCAGCAGCTTAAGTCGGACGCAGTATTTT. It specifies CASSLSRTQYF. The V call is TRBV11-1, the J call TRBJ2-3, with D unresolved. The length of the CDR3 is 11 residues. Trimming shortened V by 2 bases and J by 9 bases, and 6 bases separated the two germline ends. Germline V CDR1 and CDR2: SGHAT, FQDESV (reference sequence). Full variable domain (outside the CDR3, taken from reference TRBV11-1 and TRBJ2-3): EAEVAQSPRYKITEKSQAVAFWCDPISGHATLYWYRQILGQGPELLVQFQDESVVDDSQLPKDRFSAERLKGVDSTLKIQPAELGDSAMYLCASSLSRTQYFGPGTRLTVL.

The chain uses TRBV9 and TRBJ2-2, with TRBD2 identical over 8 bases. Germline-derived CDR1 and CDR2 are SGDLS and YYNGEE. The CDR3 loop spans 18 amino acids. The junction had 14 bases not matched to a gene; V was cut back by 2 bases and J by 5 bases. The CDR3 sequence: CASSVRPSGTRTTGELFF. In DNA, the CDR3 is TGTGCCAGCAGCGTCCGACCCTCCGGGACTAGAACAACCGGGGAGCTGTTTTTT. The full variable domain, in which reference TRBV9 and TRBJ2-2 provide the parts outside the CDR3, is DSGVTQTPKHLITATGQRVTLRCSPRSGDLSVYWYQQSLDQGLQFLIQYYNGEERAKGNILERFSAQQFPDLHSELNLSSLELGDSALYFCASSVRPSGTRTTGELFFGEGSRLTVL.

The V gene is TRBV7-9, the J gene TRBJ1-5; D is unclear. V was cut by 5 bases and J by 7 bases, with 12 bases left in between. The V gene's germline CDR1 is SEHNR and CDR2 FQNEAQ (reference sequence). CDR3 length: 13 residues. The CDR3 is CASSQSTRQPQHF. The CDR3, as DNA: TGTGCCAGCAGCCAATCAACTCGGCAGCCCCAGCATTTT.

This chain joins TRBV9 and TRBJ2-1, with 8 bases aligning to TRBD1. V gave up 0 bases and J gave up 5 bases; unmatched junction bases: 7. Per germline, CDR1 SGDLS and CDR2 YYNGEE. The CDR3 runs 16 residues. The CDR3, as DNA: TGTGCCAGCAGCGTAGTTCCAGGGGGCGTCGACAATGAGCAGTTCTTC. Translating it yields CASSVVPGGVDNEQFF.

V gene TRBV29-1 combines with J gene TRBJ2-5; TRBD1 matches at 9 bases. The trim removed 4 bases at V and 2 bases at J, leaving 2 bases unmatched. The CDR3 contains 13 residues. The germline V gene has CDR1 SQVTM and CDR2 ANQGSEA. The CDR3 nucleotides are TGCAGCGTTGCAGGACAGGGGCAAGAGACCCAGTACTTC. Amino acids: CSVAGQGQETQYF.

Notes on this clone: A read error may account for a junction end that differs from germline. The CDR3 protein is CASSPTAGELFF. CDR3 DNA: TGTGCTAGCAGCCCCACGGCCGGGGAGCTGTTTTTT. The genes are TRBV7-7 and TRBJ2-2; D unresolved. The CDR3 covers 12 residues. Germline values: CDR1 SSHAT, CDR2 FNYEAQ (reference sequence). Filled out from reference TRBV7-7 and TRBJ2-2, the complete variable domain reads GAGVSQSPRYKVTKRGQDVTLRCDPISSHATLYWYQQALGQGPEFLTYFNYEAQPDKSGLPSDRFSAERPEGSISTLTIQRTEQRDSAMYRCASSPTAGELFFGEGSRLTVL.

The sample holds one count of this clone. The chain uses TRBV27 and TRBJ2-7; 8 nucleotides match TRBD1. Trimming at V came to 5 bases and at J to 5 bases, leaving 14 bases not matched to a gene. This CDR3 spans 16 amino acids. From germline, CDR1 is MNHEY and CDR2 SMNVEV (reference sequence). CDR3 sequence: CASSPRLDRGSHEQYF. The CDR3 DNA sequence: TGTGCCAGCAGTCCCCGACTCGACAGGGGATCCCACGAGCAGTACTTC.

CDR3 coding DNA: TGTGCCACCAGCAGAGACGGACAGGGTGGCAATGAGCAGTTCTTC. Amino acid sequence: CATSRDGQGGNEQFF. The chain links TRBV15 to TRBJ2-1; 8 bases map to TRBD1. This CDR3 comprises 15 residues. CDR1 LNHNV and CDR2 YYDKDF come from the germline V gene (reference sequence). V shed 0 bases, J shed 6 bases, and the junction held 4 bases outside the gene matches.

The rearrangement joins TRBV28 to TRBJ1-2, with a possible D match to TRBD1 (6 bases). V was trimmed by 3 bases and J by 5 bases, leaving 10 bases between them. This CDR3 spans 13 amino acids. The V gene's germline CDR1 is MDHEN and CDR2 SYDVKM. The CDR3 nucleotides are TGTGCCAGCAGTTTGGACAGAAAATATGGCTACACCTTC. It encodes CASSLDRKYGYTF.

The rearrangement uses TRBV5-4 and TRBJ1-2, with TRBD1 matching over 9 bases. The V and J ends lost 3 bases and 0 bases, in that order; junction bases with no gene match: 12. This CDR3 has 18 residues. The germline CDR1 and CDR2 sequences are SGHNT and YYREEE (reference sequence). CDR3 nucleotides: TGTGCCAGCAGCTCCGACTCTTTACAGGGGGCCGCTAACTATGGCTACACCTTC. Translating gives CASSSDSLQGAANYGYTF.

V and J are TRBV28 and TRBJ2-7; 7 bases align to TRBD2. J was trimmed by 0 bases and V by 4 bases; bases with no gene match: 6. Germline values: CDR1 MDHEN, CDR2 SYDVKM. CDR3 length: 15 residues. In nucleotides, the CDR3 is TGTGCCAGCAGTTCCCTAGCGGTTAGCTCCTACGAGCAGTACTTC. This encodes CASSSLAVSSYEQYF.

The chain has TRBV2 and TRBJ1-6; 7 nucleotides match TRBD1. The V gene's germline CDR1 is SNHLY and CDR2 FYNNEI. The CDR3 contains 15 residues. With 11 bases clipped from V and 13 bases from J, the junction kept 20 bases outside the gene matches. For the CDR3, the DNA is TGTGCCGGGGTAGGGGGCTCTCAGGAGAGGGCCCCCCTCCACTTT. Encoded protein: CAGVGGSQERAPLHF.

The genes are TRBV30 and TRBJ1-4; TRBD1 might be the D (6 bases). This CDR3 has 16 residues. Germline CDR1 reads GTSNPN; CDR2 reads SVGIG (reference sequence). The V end was cut by 4 bases, the J end by 5 bases, with 20 bases between. Here the CDR3 reads CAWTPPGGRGNEKLFF. The CDR3, as DNA: TGTGCCTGGACCCCACCGGGGGGGCGCGGGAATGAAAAACTGTTTTTT. Based on the CDR3 plus reference TRBV30 and TRBJ1-4, the full variable domain is SQTIHQWPATLVQPVGSPLSLECTVEGTSNPNLYWYRQAAGRGLQLLFYSVGIGQISSEVPQNLSASRPQDRQFILSSKKLLLSDSGFYLCAWTPPGGRGNEKLFFGSGTQLSVL.